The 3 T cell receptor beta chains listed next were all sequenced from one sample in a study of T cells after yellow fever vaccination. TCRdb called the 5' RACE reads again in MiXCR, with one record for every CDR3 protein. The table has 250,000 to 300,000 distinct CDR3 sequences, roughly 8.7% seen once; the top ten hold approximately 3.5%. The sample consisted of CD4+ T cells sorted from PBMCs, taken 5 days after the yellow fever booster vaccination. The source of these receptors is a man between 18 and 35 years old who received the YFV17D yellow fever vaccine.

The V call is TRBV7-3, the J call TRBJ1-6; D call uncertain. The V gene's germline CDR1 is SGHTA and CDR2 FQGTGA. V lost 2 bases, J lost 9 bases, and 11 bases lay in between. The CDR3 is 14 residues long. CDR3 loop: CASSLSRRGSPLHF. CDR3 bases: TGTGCCAGCAGCTTATCCCGAAGAGGTTCACCCCTCCACTTT.

CDR3 region: CSARPGTNTEAFF. The CDR3 region has the DNA TGCAGTGCTAGGCCTGGGACGAACACTGAAGCTTTCTTT. This chain connects TRBV20-1 to TRBJ1-1, with a possible D match to TRBD1 (5 bases). The germline V gene encodes CDR1 DFQATT and CDR2 SNEGSKA (reference sequence). Between the trimmed V and J ends, which lost 3 bases and 1 base, there was a span of 9 bases. The CDR3 runs 13 residues.

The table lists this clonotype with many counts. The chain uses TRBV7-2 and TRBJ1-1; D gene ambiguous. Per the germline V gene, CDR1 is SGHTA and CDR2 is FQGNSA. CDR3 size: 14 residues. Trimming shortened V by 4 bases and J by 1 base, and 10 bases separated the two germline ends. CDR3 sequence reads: CASSSPFGNTEAFF. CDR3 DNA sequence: TGTGCCAGCAGCTCCCCGTTTGGGAACACTGAAGCTTTCTTT.